This T cell receptor beta chain emerged from a study of blood T cell repertoires in COVID-19 (dated by TCRdb to between 2020 and 2021). About the full investigation: The collaborator samples originated in the United States, Italy and Spain and spanned the acute and convalescent phases of COVID-19. The material from the prospective study consisted of cDNA or gDNA derived from T cells, B-cell-depleted T cells, or PBMCs. The dataset comprised deeply sampled blood TCRbeta repertoires from subjects exposed to, actively infected with, or recovered from COVID-19. A freely available public database, intended as a resource for researchers studying the immune response to SARS-CoV-2, is where the repertoires were released. The samples were drawn from the first 160 participants of the ongoing ImmuneRACE study and from 950 to 1,500 subjects provided by 6 global collaborators. The sample metadata nearly always contained a de-identified subject ID, COVID-19 status, age in years and sex. Where available, HLA class I and class II types were obtained from metadata supplied by the sample provider rather than from assay-based typing. Summary of the overall study and its limitations: The quantity of clinical and demographic metadata differed by source and by participant and was supplied without curation.

From V the trimming removes 6 bases and from J it removes 1 base, while the gene matches leave 3 bases of the junction unaccounted for. Sequences KGHSH (CDR1) and LQKENI (CDR2) are obtained from the germline V gene. From the cysteine up to the phenylalanine, the CDR3 has a length of 15 residues. CDR3 DNA only is kept here, 45 bases in frame from base 1. One collaborating source in Seattle enrolled patients during active infection and followed them longitudinally through the course of disease. Collaborating institutions collected whole blood in K2EDTA tubes following their own protocols. For TCRbeta analysis, collaborators shipped samples in one of three forms: frozen whole blood, isolated PBMCs, or DNA extracted from either of those sample types. The immunoSEQ Assay, a bias-controlled multiplex PCR, was used to amplify TCRbeta CDR3 regions from genomic DNA. From the authors' description of their analysis: Nucleated cell counts per sample were estimated from amplification of reference gene primers within the assay. To quantify the absolute abundance of each unique TCRbeta CDR3 rearrangement, sequence reads were collapsed and filtered. Productive Simpson clonality was computed per sample as the square root of Simpson's diversity index over productive rearrangements. Imported from immuneACCESS, the table was reduced by TCRdb to in-frame sequences with V and J called. These copies leave out some clones; in studies compared against another copy, an unresolved V gene accounts for under half, and the cause of the remainder is not known. The V and J calls and the clone size are those of that table, but D and trimming were determined from the DNA. Present in this sample are approximately 200,000 clones, about 76% of which were seen just once. Over 5% of the sample is held by the ten biggest clonotypes.

Of note for this clone: Its antigen target is currently unknown. No base quality values were provided; no much bigger clone lies one nucleotide off.

This sequence uses TRBV18 and TRBJ2-2, with TRBD1 matching 9 junction bases. This clonotype originated in a woman between 40 and 55 years old with COVID-19, enrolled during active disease. Source material: peripheral blood. The nucleotides read TGTGCCAGCTCTGGACAGGGGTTGAACACCGGGGAGCTGTTTTTT. Its protein is CASSGQGLNTGELFF.